This T cell receptor beta chain was profiled in a study of regulatory T cells in long-lasting Graves disease. Background on the study: Newly diagnosed Graves' patients had under 3 months of antithyroid drugs.

At least ten counts were recorded for this clonotype. A much more abundant neighbour one base away suggests this may be a read error. Time point specified: newly diagnosed GD, antithyroid drugs for less than 3 months. RNA from PBMCs was the source of the TCR library. The CDR3 is made up of 13 amino acids. The germline CDR1 and CDR2 sequences are LGHDT and YNNKEL (reference sequence). Both iRepertoire HTBI primers and Arm-PCR of CDR3 regions were used to build the TCR beta libraries. From the multiplex PCR reads, TCRdb called clonotypes with MiXCR, one entry per CDR3 protein. The sample shows around 500,000 distinct CDR3 sequences, 16% of them seen only once. This same sample was also taken into another study, of T cells in Graves' hyperthyroidism and ophthalmopathy. This second report adds: With a duration under 2 months, the hyperthyroidism was newly diagnosed in patients aged 18 to 65. The HTBI set primed first-round TCR CDR3 RT-PCR.

The specimen was peripheral blood mononuclear cells (PBMCs), collected at new diagnosis, from a patient treated with antithyroid drugs. The source is a woman aged 35 to 59 with Graves disease. The rearrangement joins TRBV3-1 to TRBJ1-1, with D hard to call. The CDR3, as DNA: TGTGCCAGCAGCCACACCCCCGAGACTGAAACTTTCTTT. This codes for CASSHTPETETFF.